These 26 T cell receptor beta chains came from one sample sequenced in a study of cytomegalovirus exposure and HLA in healthy donors. PCR was performed using 60 Vbeta and 13 Jbeta primers. Assay used: immunoSEQ multiplex PCR; TCRdb lists only in-frame clones, some missing. The sample has about 120,000 clones; around 77% are singletons. Material: PBMCs. These receptors all come from a human donor in good health.

V usage is TRBV6-5 and J usage is TRBJ2-5; 8 bases fit TRBD2. The CDR3 has 16 amino acids. Losses at the gene ends were 0 bases for V and 2 bases for J; bases not matched to a gene: 5. CDR1 is MNHEY and CDR2 is SVGAGI in the germline V gene. Here the CDR3 reads CASSYSRGAGQETQYF. CDR3 coding DNA: TGTGCCAGCAGTTACTCGCGGGGGGCGGGACAAGAGACCCAGTACTTC.

CDR3 nucleotides: TGTGCCAGTAGTATAGCCTCCGTGGGGGGAACCTACAATGAGCAGTTCTTC. Residues: CASSIASVGGTYNEQFF. The rearrangement uses TRBV19 and TRBJ2-1, with D perhaps matching TRBD2 (6 bases). This CDR3 comprises 17 residues. Deletions cut 1 base from V and 2 bases from J, with 15 bases between. Germline CDR1 LNHDA, CDR2 SQIVND (reference sequence).

This clone was observed a single time. The V and J genes are TRBV7-9 and TRBJ2-7, with D perhaps matching TRBD1 (5 bases). Per germline, CDR1 SEHNR and CDR2 FQNEAQ (reference sequence). The CDR3 runs 12 residues. The ends were cut back, 4 bases at V and 2 bases at J, with 6 bases in the middle. The CDR3 bases are TGTGCCAGCAGCTCAGGGCCCTACGAGCAGTACTTC. Translated: CASSSGPYEQYF.

The chain uses TRBV5-1 and TRBJ2-1; 8 bases align to TRBD2. V shed 0 bases, J shed 3 bases, and the junction held 8 bases outside the gene matches. This CDR3 has 17 residues. CDR1 is SGHRS and CDR2 is YFSETQ in the germline V gene. DNA for the CDR3: TGCGCCAGCAGCTTGGCCGGGGGGGATGGGGTCTACAATGAGCAGTTCTTC. It yields the protein CASSLAGGDGVYNEQFF.

The chain employs TRBV5-8 and TRBJ2-1; no reliable D call. This CDR3 contains 14 residues. Trimming cost V 0 bases and J 3 bases, with 7 bases left between them. The germline CDR1 and CDR2 sequences are SGHTS and YDEGEE. CDR3 coding DNA: TGTGCCAGCAGCTTGGGGCGGAGCTACAATGAGCAGTTCTTC. Translation: CASSLGRSYNEQFF.

The V gene is TRBV5-1, the J gene TRBJ1-2, with D unclear. V lost 0 bases and J 4 bases, leaving 7 bases between the germline ends. This CDR3 is 13 amino acids long. Germline CDR1 SGHRS, CDR2 YFSETQ. The CDR3 here is CASSLDTSYGYTF. In DNA form, the CDR3 reads TGCGCCAGCAGCTTGGACACGTCCTATGGCTACACCTTC.

The CDR3 loop reads CASSPGLAGDTQYF. CDR3 DNA sequence: TGTGCCAGCAGCCCGGGACTAGCGGGAGATACGCAGTATTTT. The V and J genes are TRBV7-3 and TRBJ2-3, with TRBD2 identical over 12 bases. The germline gives CDR1 SGHTA, CDR2 FQGTGA. V was pared by 5 bases and J by 5 bases, with 2 bases of the junction left unmatched. The length of the CDR3 is 14 residues.

The chain uses TRBV2 and TRBJ1-5; 8 bases fit TRBD1. Trimming took 6 bases from V and 6 from J; bases not matched to a gene: 4. CDR3 size: 13 residues. Germline assignment: CDR1 SNHLY and CDR2 FYNNEI. DNA of the CDR3: TGTGCCAGCAGAAACAGGGGGAGTCAGCCCCAGCATTTT. As protein: CASRNRGSQPQHF.

V and J are TRBV4-1 and TRBJ1-3, with a tentative D call TRBD1 (6 bases). There are 16 residues in the CDR3. Trimming left V 4 bases short and J 0 bases short, with 13 bases between. From germline, CDR1 is MGHRA and CDR2 YSYEKL. The CDR3 loop is CASSLDIGGSGNTIYF. CDR3 bases: TGCGCCAGCAGCCTCGATATAGGGGGCTCTGGAAACACCATATATTTT.

The chain carries TRBV9 and TRBJ1-1; D unclear. This CDR3 is 13 amino acids long. Trimming took 3 bases from V and 1 from J, leaving 7 bases between them. Germline CDR1 and CDR2: SGDLS and YYNGEE. The CDR3 nucleotides read TGTGCCAGCAGCGGTCCGGGGAACACTGAAGCTTTCTTT. Encoded protein: CASSGPGNTEAFF.

The rearrangement uses TRBV7-9 and TRBJ2-7; the D gene is possibly TRBD1 (5 bases). The CDR3 runs 15 residues. Trimming pared 10 bases from V and 0 bases from J, leaving 19 bases between. CDR1 is SEHNR, CDR2 FQNEAQ, per germline (reference sequence). CDR3 DNA: TGTGCCATCCCCTCTGGTACCGACAGCTCCTACGAGCAGTACTTC. Encoded protein: CAIPSGTDSSYEQYF.

A single count supports this clone. This sequence joins TRBV28 and TRBJ2-7; D remains ambiguous. The germline V gene has CDR1 MDHEN and CDR2 SYDVKM. CDR3 length equals 13 residues. V was cut by 2 bases and J by 1 base, with 6 bases left in between. CDR3 bases: TGTGCCAGCAGTTTAGTGCGGTCCTACGAGCAGTACTTC. This sequence encodes CASSLVRSYEQYF.

This chain joins TRBV28 and TRBJ1-4; no clear D gene. Germline V gene lookup returns CDR1 MDHEN and CDR2 SYDVKM. V was clipped by 4 bases and J by 7 bases, with 13 bases between them. The CDR3 has 14 residues. This chain's CDR3 is CASSSTRVGEKLFF. CDR3 bases: TGTGCCAGCAGTTCTACGAGGGTAGGTGAAAAACTGTTTTTT.

The chain is built from TRBV7-6 and TRBJ2-1; 10 positions match TRBD2. Germline V gene sequence: CDR1 SGHVS, CDR2 FNYEAQ. V dropped 2 bases and J dropped 2; count of bases not matched to a gene: 3. This CDR3 has 16 residues. The CDR3 nucleotides are TGTGCCAGCAGCTTAATTGGACTAGCGGCCTACAATGAGCAGTTCTTC. Translation: CASSLIGLAAYNEQFF.

The chain links TRBV18 to TRBJ1-5, with D possibly being TRBD1 (5 bases). Germline V gene data show CDR1 as KGHSH and CDR2 as LQKENI. The CDR3 sequence is 14 residues long. V was trimmed by 5 bases and J by 6 bases, leaving 14 bases between them. CDR3 in DNA: TGTGCCAGCTCATCCACAGGTCCCCCTCAGCCCCAGCATTTT. It encodes CASSSTGPPQPQHF.

This chain links TRBV6-1 with TRBJ2-3; TRBD2 matches 10 bases. CDR1 and CDR2 from the germline V gene are MNHNS and SASEGT. There are 15 residues in the CDR3. V gave up 4 bases and J gave up 4 bases; unmatched junction bases: 5. The CDR3 sequence: CASSALAGEADTQYF. DNA of the CDR3: TGTGCCAGCAGTGCCCTAGCGGGAGAGGCAGATACGCAGTATTTT.

V usage is TRBV9 and J usage is TRBJ2-6; D is possibly TRBD2 (6 bases). CDR1 is SGDLS and CDR2 is YYNGEE in the germline V gene. Between the trimmed V and J ends, which lost 4 bases and 0 bases, there was a span of 14 bases. The length of the CDR3 is 17 residues. CDR3 nucleotide sequence: TGTGCCAGCAGCCTGGGGACTGGGAGCTCTGGGGCCAACGTCCTGACTTTC. Translating it yields CASSLGTGSSGANVLTF.

The CDR3 reads CASRRGQGTDTQYF. CDR3 sequence (DNA): TGTGCCAGTAGACGGGGACAGGGCACAGATACGCAGTATTTT. This chain uses TRBV19 with TRBJ2-3; 8 positions agree with TRBD1. The CDR3 is 14 residues long. CDR1 is LNHDA and CDR2 is SQIVND in the germline V gene (reference sequence). The V gene end was trimmed by 6 bases and the J gene end by 1 base; junction bases not matched to a gene: 3.

The J gene is TRBJ1-4, the V gene TRBV29-1, with 8 positions matching TRBD1. Trimming at V came to 0 bases and at J to 7 bases, leaving 10 bases not matched to a gene. From germline, CDR1 is SQVTM and CDR2 ANQGSEA. This CDR3 contains 16 residues. CDR3 amino acids: CSVEDLSGDRPEKLFF. As DNA, the CDR3 is TGCAGCGTTGAAGATCTGTCGGGGGACAGGCCTGAAAAACTGTTTTTT.

This chain uses TRBV28 with TRBJ2-1; 15 bases match TRBD2. Trimming removed 6 bases from V and 10 bases from J; junction bases left unmatched: 7. Per germline, CDR1 MDHEN and CDR2 SYDVKM. CDR3 size: 15 residues. CDR3 sequence reads: CASSRGTSGRQEQFF. CDR3 nucleotide sequence: TGTGCCAGCAGCCGCGGGACTAGCGGGAGGCAGGAGCAGTTCTTC.

V gene TRBV9 combines with J gene TRBJ2-7, with 7 bases that match TRBD2. The CDR3 runs 16 residues. Unmatched junction bases numbered 11, after V lost 0 bases and J lost 5 bases. Germline V lookup: CDR1 SGDLS, CDR2 YYNGEE. CDR3 residues: CASSVGGSHISDEQYF. The DNA for the CDR3 is TGTGCCAGCAGCGTAGGCGGGAGCCATATTTCTGACGAGCAGTACTTC.

DNA for the CDR3: TGTGCCAGCAGTACCGGACTAGCGGGAGTTGGCACAGATACGCAGTATTTT. It specifies CASSTGLAGVGTDTQYF. The rearrangement joins TRBV2 to TRBJ2-3, with 13 bases aligning to TRBD2. V lost 5 bases to trimming and J lost 1 base; unmatched junction nucleotides: 6. Germline V gene data show CDR1 as SNHLY and CDR2 as FYNNEI. The CDR3 covers 17 residues.

The chain couples TRBV28 to TRBJ2-3; 10 bases are shared with TRBD2. CDR3 length equals 17 residues. Germline values: CDR1 MDHEN, CDR2 SYDVKM. The junction had 16 bases not matched to a gene; V was cut back by 10 bases and J by 3 bases. CDR3 DNA: TGTGCCACCCACCAGCCAAGCGGGAGGGCCTGGACAGATACGCAGTATTTT. Its protein is CATHQPSGRAWTDTQYF.

This clone is medium-sized. This chain uses TRBV5-6 with TRBJ2-1; TRBD2 matches at 16 bases. CDR1 is SGHDT, CDR2 YYEEEE, per germline. This CDR3 contains 17 residues. V lost 4 bases to trimming and J lost 4 bases; unmatched junction nucleotides: 5. The CDR3 region is CASSAGTSGRGYNEQFF. The CDR3 DNA reads TGTGCCAGCAGCGCCGGGACTAGCGGGAGGGGATACAATGAGCAGTTCTTC.

This clone was counted a few times. The chain joins TRBV5-1 to TRBJ2-5; D is possibly TRBD1 (6 bases). Per the germline V gene, CDR1 is SGHRS and CDR2 is YFSETQ. The V gene lost 4 bases and the J gene lost 2 bases, with 12 bases spanning the gap. This CDR3 is 14 amino acids long. The CDR3 DNA sequence: TGCGCCAGCAGCCCCCGGGACACACAAGAGACCCAGTACTTC. This sequence encodes CASSPRDTQETQYF.

This chain links TRBV7-8 with TRBJ2-4, with 9 nucleotides matching TRBD1. CDR1 and CDR2 from the germline V gene are SGHVS and FQNEAQ. The J segment lost 9 bases and the V segment lost 5 bases, leaving 8 bases of the junction unmatched. This CDR3 spans 14 amino acids. The CDR3 DNA is TGTGCCAGCAGCCTGGGGACAGGGTCGACCATTCAGTACTTC. It is translated as CASSLGTGSTIQYF.